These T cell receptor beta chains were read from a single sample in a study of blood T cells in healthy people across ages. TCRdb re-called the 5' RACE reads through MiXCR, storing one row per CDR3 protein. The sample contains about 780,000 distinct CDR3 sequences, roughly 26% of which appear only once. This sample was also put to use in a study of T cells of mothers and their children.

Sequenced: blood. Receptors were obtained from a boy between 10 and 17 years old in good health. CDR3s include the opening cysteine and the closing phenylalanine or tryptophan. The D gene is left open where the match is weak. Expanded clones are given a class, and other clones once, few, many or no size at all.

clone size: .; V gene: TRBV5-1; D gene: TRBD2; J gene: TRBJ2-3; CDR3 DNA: TGCGCCAGCAGCGCGACTAGCGGGGGGGCCAAAGATACGCAGTATTTT; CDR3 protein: CASSATSGGAKDTQYF
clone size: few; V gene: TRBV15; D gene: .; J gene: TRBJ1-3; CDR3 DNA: TGTGCCACCAGCAGAGAATCGGGGTGGGGAAACACCATATATTTT; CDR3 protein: CATSRESGWGNTIYF
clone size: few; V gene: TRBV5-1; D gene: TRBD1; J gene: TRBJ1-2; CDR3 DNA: TGTGCCAGCAGCTTAGGGACAGGGGGCAACTATGGCTACACCTTC; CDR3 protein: CASSLGTGGNYGYTF
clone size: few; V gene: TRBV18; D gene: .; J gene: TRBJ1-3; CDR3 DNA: TGCGCCAGCTCACCAGACACAGGAGGCTCTGGAAACACCATATATTTT; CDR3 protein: CASSPDTGGSGNTIYF
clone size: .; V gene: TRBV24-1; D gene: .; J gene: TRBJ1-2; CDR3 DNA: TGTGCCACCAGTGGTCCCGACCGGACGGGGATAGGCTACACCTTC; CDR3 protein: CATSGPDRTGIGYTF
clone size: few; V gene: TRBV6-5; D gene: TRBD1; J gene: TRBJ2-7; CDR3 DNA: TGTGCCAGCAGTTACTCGACAGGGGGCTACGAGCAGTACTTC; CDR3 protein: CASSYSTGGYEQYF
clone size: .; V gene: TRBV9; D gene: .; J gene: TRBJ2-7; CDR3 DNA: TGTGCCAGCAGCGACCGGGGGACCGAAAACTACGAGCAGTACTTC; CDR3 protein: CASSDRGTENYEQYF
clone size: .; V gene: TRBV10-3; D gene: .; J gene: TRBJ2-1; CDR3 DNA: TGTGCCATCAGTGGGCAGGTTTTCTCCTACAATGAGCAGTTCTTC; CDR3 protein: CAISGQVFSYNEQFF
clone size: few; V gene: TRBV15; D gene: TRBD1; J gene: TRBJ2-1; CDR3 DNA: TGTGCCACCAGCACCTGGGACAGGCCTAAAGATGAGCAGTTCTTC; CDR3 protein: CATSTWDRPKDEQFF
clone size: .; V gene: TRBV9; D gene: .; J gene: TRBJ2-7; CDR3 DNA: TGTGCCAGCAGCGTAGGCGGCTTCTCCTACGAGCAGTACTTC; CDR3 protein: CASSVGGFSYEQYF
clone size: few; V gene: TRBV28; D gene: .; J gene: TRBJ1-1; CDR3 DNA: TGTGCCAGCAGTAACACGGGACTCAACACTGAAGCTTTCTTT; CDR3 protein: CASSNTGLNTEAFF
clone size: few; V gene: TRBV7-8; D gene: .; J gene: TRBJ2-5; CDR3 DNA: TGTGCCAGCAGCCCGGACCTCGGGGCGGGTTTGGAAGAGACCCAGTACTTC; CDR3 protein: CASSPDLGAGLEETQYF
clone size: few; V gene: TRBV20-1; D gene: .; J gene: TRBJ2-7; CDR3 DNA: TGCAGTGCTAGATATCGGGTCAGAACCCTAGGCGACGAGCAGTACTTC; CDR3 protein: CSARYRVRTLGDEQYF
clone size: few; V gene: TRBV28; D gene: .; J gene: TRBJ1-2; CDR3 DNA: TGTGCCAGCACCCCAGGACAGCGACGCTATGGCTACACCTTC; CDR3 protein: CASTPGQRRYGYTF
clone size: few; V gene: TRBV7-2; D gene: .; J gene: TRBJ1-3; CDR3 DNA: TGTGCCAGCAGCGCGCAGACGTCTGGGAACACCATATATTTT; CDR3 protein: CASSAQTSGNTIYF
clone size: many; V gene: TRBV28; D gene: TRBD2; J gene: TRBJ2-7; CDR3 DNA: TGTGCCAGCAGCCCTAGCGGGGGATCCTCCTACGAGCAGTACTTC; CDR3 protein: CASSPSGGSSYEQYF
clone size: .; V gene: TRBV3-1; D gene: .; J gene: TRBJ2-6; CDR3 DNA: TGTGCCAGCAGCCAAGATGAGGATAGCCCTGGGGCCAACGTCCTGACTTTC; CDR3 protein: CASSQDEDSPGANVLTF
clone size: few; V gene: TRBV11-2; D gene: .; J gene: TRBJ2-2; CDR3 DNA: TGTGCCAGCAGCTTATCGGCGATTGGGACCGGGGAGCTGTTTTTT; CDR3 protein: CASSLSAIGTGELFF
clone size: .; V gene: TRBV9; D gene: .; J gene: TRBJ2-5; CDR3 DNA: TGTGCCAGCAGCGTAGCTATGGGGCCTCCAGCGACCCAGTACTTC; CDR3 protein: CASSVAMGPPATQYF
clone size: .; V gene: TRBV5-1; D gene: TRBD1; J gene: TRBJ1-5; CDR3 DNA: TGCGCCAGCAGCTTGTTGGGGGACAGAAATCAGCCCCAGCATTTT; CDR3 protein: CASSLLGDRNQPQHF
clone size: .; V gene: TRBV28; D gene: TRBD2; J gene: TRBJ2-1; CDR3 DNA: TGTGCCAGCACCACGTCCGGGGCGGGGGGGTATAATGAGCAGTTCTTC; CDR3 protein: CASTTSGAGGYNEQFF
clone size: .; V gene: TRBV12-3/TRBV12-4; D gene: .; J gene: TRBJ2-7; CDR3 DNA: TGTGCCAGCAGTGAGGCGACCGAGCAGTACTTC; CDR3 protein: CASSEATEQYF
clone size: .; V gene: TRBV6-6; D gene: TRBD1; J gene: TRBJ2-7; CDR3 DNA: TGTGCCAGCAGTTACGAGGACAGGGCTCCGTACGAGCAGTACTTC; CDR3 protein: CASSYEDRAPYEQYF
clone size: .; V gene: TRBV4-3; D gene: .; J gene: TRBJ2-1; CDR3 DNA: TGCGCCAGCAGGCCAGTGACAGGCGGTGAGCAGTTCTTC; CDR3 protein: CASRPVTGGEQFF
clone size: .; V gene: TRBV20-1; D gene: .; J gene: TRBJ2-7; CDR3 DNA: TGCAGTGCCCCTCGGGCGGGGTTGAGAGACTACGAGCAGTACTTC; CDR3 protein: CSAPRAGLRDYEQYF
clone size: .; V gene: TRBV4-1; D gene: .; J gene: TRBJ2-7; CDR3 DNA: TGCGCCAGCGGCGAAGAGGGGGAGGGATTCTACGAGCAGTACTTC; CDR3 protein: CASGEEGEGFYEQYF
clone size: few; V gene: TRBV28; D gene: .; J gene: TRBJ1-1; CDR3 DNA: TGTGCCAGCAGTTTACAGGGAGTGGAAGCTTTCTTT; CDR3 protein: CASSLQGVEAFF